Listed here are 14 T cell receptor beta chains from one sample, sequenced in a study of Tregs in tolerant kidney transplant recipients. Profiling relied on immunoSEQ multiplex PCR, and the TCRdb table lists in-frame clones only, not all of them. In the table there are roughly 120,000 clones, about 90% of which are singletons. Sequenced input: CD4+ T cells from blood. Receptor source: a human donor in good health.

The V call is TRBV21-1, the J call TRBJ2-3; TRBD1 was called by the table and not checked on the DNA. TRBV21-1 represents a pseudogene. The CDR3 is 18 amino acids. In nucleotides, the CDR3 is TGTGCCAGCAGCAAAGCCCGAGCGACAGGGGAAGGTACAGATACGCAGTATTTT. This gives the protein CASSKARATGEGTDTQYF.

V and J are TRBV18 and TRBJ2-3, with a tentative D call TRBD1 (6 bases). Trimming stripped 3 bases from V and 6 bases from J, with 22 bases between. The CDR3 length is 17 residues. Germline CDR1 is KGHSH and CDR2 is LQKENI. The CDR3 is CASSPPGPGVLGDTQYF. CDR3 DNA sequence: TGTGCCAGCTCACCCCCGGGTCCAGGGGTCCTAGGGGATACGCAGTATTTT.

The J gene is TRBJ2-5, the V gene TRBV5-1; D is ambiguous. The CDR3 is made up of 12 amino acids. Germline V gene sequence: CDR1 SGHRS, CDR2 YFSETQ. V gave up 4 bases and J gave up 3 bases, with 7 bases separating them. The CDR3 spells CASSLDKETQYF. Here the CDR3 DNA reads TGCGCCAGCAGCCTTGACAAAGAGACCCAGTACTTC.

This rearrangement joins TRBV5-4 to TRBJ1-4; 7 bases are a match to TRBD1. The CDR3 sequence is 14 residues long. With 5 bases clipped from V and 7 bases from J, the junction kept 8 bases outside the gene matches. CDR1 is SGHNT and CDR2 is YYREEE in the germline V gene (reference sequence). The CDR3: CASRLGPGGEKLFF. For the CDR3, the DNA is TGTGCCAGCAGGCTGGGGCCAGGGGGTGAAAAACTGTTTTTT.

The rearrangement links TRBV6-5 to TRBJ2-3; D remains ambiguous. V was clipped by 9 bases and J by 2 bases, with 15 bases between them. This CDR3 is built from 14 residues. Germline V gene data show CDR1 as MNHEY and CDR2 as SVGAGI. The CDR3 sequence: CASHLSGLTDTQYF. The DNA for the CDR3 is TGTGCCAGTCATCTCTCCGGGCTCACAGATACGCAGTATTTT.

The chain uses TRBV20-1 and TRBJ2-1; D unclear. Germline assignment: CDR1 DFQATT and CDR2 SNEGSKA (reference sequence). Between the trimmed V and J ends, which lost 3 bases and 9 bases, there was a span of 9 bases. This CDR3 is built from 11 residues. Here the CDR3 reads CSASRAGEQFF. The DNA for the CDR3 is TGCAGTGCTAGTCGGGCCGGTGAGCAGTTCTTC.

The rearrangement joins TRBV19 to TRBJ1-2; D is perhaps TRBD1 (5 bases). Trimming took 6 bases from V and 4 from J, leaving 21 bases between them. Germline V gene sequence: CDR1 LNHDA, CDR2 SQIVND (reference sequence). There are 16 residues in the CDR3. In nucleotides, the CDR3 is TGTGCCAGTAGGACCCCGCCTAGCCAGGGACCCTATGGCTACACCTTC. This sequence encodes CASRTPPSQGPYGYTF. The full variable domain, rest sourced from reference TRBV19 and TRBJ1-2, is DGGITQSPKYLFRKEGQNVTLSCEQNLNHDAMYWYRQDPGQGLRLIYYSQIVNDFQKGDIAEGYSVSREKKESFPLTVTSAQKNPTAFYLCASRTPPSQGPYGYTFGSGTRLTVV.

The chain joins TRBV19 to TRBJ1-5; maybe TRBD1 (5 bases). The CDR3 is 14 residues long. The germline V and J ends were trimmed by 7 bases and 6 bases, with 16 bases remaining between them. Germline V gene lookup returns CDR1 LNHDA and CDR2 SQIVND (reference sequence). In DNA, the CDR3 is TGTGCCAGTAACCCAGGGTATCGGGGTCAGCCCCAGCATTTT. It encodes CASNPGYRGQPQHF.

The chain carries TRBV6-5 and TRBJ2-3; D is tentatively TRBD1 or TRBD2 (5 bases each). The CDR3 covers 15 residues. Germline CDR1 reads MNHEY; CDR2 reads SVGAGI. Between the trimmed V and J ends, which lost 4 bases and 0 bases, there was a span of 11 bases. CDR3 bases: TGTGCCAGCAGTTTTTCCGGGACGAGCACAGATACGCAGTATTTT. Translating gives CASSFSGTSTDTQYF.

J is TRBJ1-2 and V is TRBV27; TRBD1 aligns across 9 bases. V lost 2 bases, J lost 7 bases, and 8 bases stayed unmatched. Germline CDR1 reads MNHEY; CDR2 reads SMNVEV (reference sequence). The CDR3 contains 15 residues. For the CDR3, the DNA is TGTGCCAGCAGTTTACAACAGGGGGCGCCGGCTGGCTACACCTTC. Translated, it gives CASSLQQGAPAGYTF.

The chain employs TRBV6-5 and TRBJ2-7; 9 bases are shared with TRBD1. The trim removed 7 bases at V and 0 bases at J, leaving 4 bases unmatched. Germline V gene sequence: CDR1 MNHEY, CDR2 SVGAGI. The CDR3 covers 14 residues. The DNA for the CDR3 is TGTGCCAGCAAAGGACAGGGGTCCTCCTACGAGCAGTACTTC. This codes for CASKGQGSSYEQYF.

The V gene is TRBV5-4, the J gene TRBJ1-6; weak D call: TRBD1 (6 bases). Trimming took off 4 bases at V and 11 bases at J, with 13 bases between the two ends. This CDR3 is built from 13 residues. Germline CDR1 and CDR2: SGHNT and YYREEE (reference sequence). The CDR3 DNA sequence: TGTGCCAGCAGCCCCTTGTCAGGGGCACCCCTCCACTTT. It specifies CASSPLSGAPLHF.

CDR3 residues: CASRTVYQSNQPQHF. Here the CDR3 DNA reads TGTGCCAGCCGAACAGTTTACCAGAGCAATCAGCCCCAGCATTTT. The rearrangement uses TRBV19 and TRBJ1-5; no clear D gene. Looked up from germline, CDR1 is LNHDA and CDR2 is SQIVND (reference sequence). V shed 9 bases and J shed 1 base, with 16 bases lying between them. This CDR3 is built from 15 residues.

The chain carries TRBV7-8 and TRBJ2-6; no clear D gene. This CDR3 has 16 residues. Deletions cut 1 base from V and 0 bases from J, with 7 bases between. Germline V lookup: CDR1 SGHVS, CDR2 FQNEAQ. CDR3 bases: TGTGCCAGCAGCTTAGGTGCCCTCTCTGGGGCCAACGTCCTGACTTTC. This translates into CASSLGALSGANVLTF.